The 24 T cell receptor beta chains below were found in one sample sequenced in a study of blood T cells in healthy people across ages. Primers used in a second PCR of about 7 to 12 cycles were a sample-barcoded 5' primer and a J-beta primer mix. TCRdb re-called the 5' RACE reads through MiXCR, storing one row per CDR3 protein. Here the sample spans fewer than 650,000 distinct CDR3 sequences, approximately 26% being singletons. These same records also appear under a second study, on T cells of mothers and their children.

Sequencing was carried out using blood. The source of these receptors is a boy between 2 and 10 years old in good health.

This rearrangement joins TRBV15 to TRBJ1-5; no definite D call. The CDR3 extends over 13 amino acids. The V and J ends lost 11 bases and 2 bases respectively, with 13 bases between them. The germline gives CDR1 LNHNV, CDR2 YYDKDF (reference sequence). This CDR3 reads CASGRGGNQPQHF. The DNA for the CDR3 is TGTGCCTCCGGGCGGGGTGGCAATCAGCCCCAGCATTTT.

The V and J genes are TRBV7-8 and TRBJ1-6; D is ambiguous. The CDR3 runs 12 residues. Germline loops: CDR1 SGHVS, CDR2 FQNEAQ. Trimming shortened V by 9 bases and J by 9 bases, and 12 bases separated the two germline ends. CDR3 sequence: CASSPNGSPLHF. The CDR3, as DNA: TGTGCCAGTTCCCCTAACGGTTCACCCCTCCACTTT.

This clonotype was observed a few times. The rearrangement joins TRBV29-1 to TRBJ2-2; TRBD1 matches at 7 bases. Losses at the gene ends were 4 bases for V and 5 bases for J; bases not matched to a gene: 10. The CDR3 is made up of 15 amino acids. Germline V CDR1 and CDR2: SQVTM, ANQGSEA. CDR3 in DNA: TGCAGCGTTGCGGATCGGGACAGAGCAACCGGGGAGCTGTTTTTT. Translated: CSVADRDRATGELFF.

V gene TRBV30 combines with J gene TRBJ1-5; D not certain. CDR1 GTSNPN and CDR2 SVGIG come from the germline V gene (reference sequence). This CDR3 is built from 12 residues. V lost 5 bases and J 0 bases, leaving 5 bases between the germline ends. CDR3 sequence reads: CAWDNSNQPQHF. CDR3 DNA: TGTGCCTGGGATAATAGCAATCAGCCCCAGCATTTT.

V usage is TRBV9 and J usage is TRBJ2-5; D gene ambiguous. V lost 3 bases, J lost 3 bases, and 6 bases lay in between. The CDR3 has 12 residues. Germline CDR1 is SGDLS and CDR2 is YYNGEE. In DNA, the CDR3 is TGTGCCAGCAGCGATTGGGAAGAGACCCAGTACTTC. Amino acids: CASSDWEETQYF. Together with reference TRBV9 and TRBJ2-5, the CDR3 gives the full variable domain: DSGVTQTPKHLITATGQRVTLRCSPRSGDLSVYWYQQSLDQGLQFLIQYYNGEERAKGNILERFSAQQFPDLHSELNLSSLELGDSALYFCASSDWEETQYFGPGTRLLVL.

This clonotype was observed a handful of times. The V call is TRBV12-3 or TRBV12-4, the J call TRBJ2-5; TRBD2 aligns across 8 bases. The DNA matches TRBJ2-7 better at its end, which makes the J call doubtful. The CDR3 is 14 residues long. CDR3 region: CASSAGTRLYEQYF. CDR3 DNA: TGTGCCAGCAGTGCCGGGACTAGACTCTACGAGCAGTACTTC.

This clonotype was seen more than once but under ten times. The gene calls are TRBV7-2 and TRBJ2-1; 10 bases map to TRBD2. The V segment lost 3 bases and the J segment 7 bases; nucleotides outside the gene matches: 3. This CDR3 is built from 14 residues. Germline CDR1 is SGHTA and CDR2 is FQGNSA. The CDR3 nucleotides read TGTGCCAGCAGCTTTCTAGCGGGAGTGAATGAGCAGTTCTTC. It yields the protein CASSFLAGVNEQFF.

In this sample, this clonotype turned up a few times. This chain joins TRBV9 and TRBJ1-4; TRBD1 matches at 7 bases. The V segment lost 0 bases and the J segment 3 bases; nucleotides outside the gene matches: 2. Germline V gene sequence: CDR1 SGDLS, CDR2 YYNGEE. The CDR3 is 15 amino acids. CDR3 region: CASSVAGTANEKLFF. The DNA for the CDR3 is TGTGCCAGCAGCGTAGCCGGGACAGCTAATGAAAAACTGTTTTTT.

The rearrangement joins TRBV11-2 to TRBJ1-4; possibly TRBD1 for D (6 bases). The length of the CDR3 is 15 residues. Germline V gene lookup returns CDR1 SGHAT and CDR2 FQNNGV. V was shortened by 3 bases and J by 0 bases, with 8 bases between the two germline ends. This chain's CDR3 is CASSFGTTTNEKLFF. CDR3 coding DNA: TGTGCCAGCAGCTTTGGGACAACAACTAATGAAAAACTGTTTTTT.

This clonotype was seen only a few times. This chain uses TRBV5-1 with TRBJ2-7; TRBD1 might be the D (6 bases). CDR1 is SGHRS and CDR2 is YFSETQ in the germline V gene. The CDR3 spans 15 residues. V gave up 0 bases and J gave up 2 bases, with 12 bases separating them. In DNA form, the CDR3 reads TGCGCCAGCAGCTTGGAGGCCAGGGGAACCTACGAGCAGTACTTC. This translates into CASSLEARGTYEQYF.

This chain uses TRBV9 with TRBJ2-1; D remains unclear. The CDR3 spans 13 residues. CDR1 is SGDLS and CDR2 is YYNGEE in the germline V gene. Trimming removed 7 bases at V and 6 bases at J, with 14 bases between. DNA for the CDR3: TGTGCCAGCGGTAGCCGGAACGGCAATGAGCAGTTCTTC. It encodes CASGSRNGNEQFF. Full variable domain (remainder filled in from reference TRBV9 and TRBJ2-1): DSGVTQTPKHLITATGQRVTLRCSPRSGDLSVYWYQQSLDQGLQFLIQYYNGEERAKGNILERFSAQQFPDLHSELNLSSLELGDSALYFCASGSRNGNEQFFGPGTRLTVL.

This clonotype has just a few counts. The rearrangement uses TRBV7-8 and TRBJ2-3; 15 bases line up with TRBD2. CDR1 SGHVS and CDR2 FQNEAQ come from the germline V gene. The CDR3 contains 17 residues. The CDR3 is CASGLAGGPGGGDTQYF. CDR3 coding DNA: TGTGCGAGCGGACTAGCGGGGGGGCCTGGGGGTGGTGATACGCAGTATTTT.

V gene TRBV20-1 combines with J gene TRBJ2-6; a weak D match, TRBD2 (5 bases). The CDR3 length is 18 residues. Trimming removed 0 bases from V and 0 bases from J, with 15 bases in between. Germline V gene sequence: CDR1 DFQATT, CDR2 SNEGSKA (reference sequence). The CDR3 DNA reads as TGCAGTGCTAGAGATACTAGTAGAACCGGCTCTGGGGCCAACGTCCTGACTTTC. Residues: CSARDTSRTGSGANVLTF.

This clonotype was counted between two and nine times. The V and J genes are TRBV6-2 or TRBV6-3 and TRBJ2-6; no definite D call. The CDR3 spans 14 residues. Trimming removed 5 bases at V and 0 bases at J, with 5 bases between. From germline, CDR1 is MNHEY and CDR2 SVGEGT. The CDR3 loop reads CASSDVSGANVLTF. The DNA of the CDR3 is TGTGCCAGCAGTGACGTCTCTGGGGCCAACGTCCTGACTTTC.

This clonotype was picked up a small number of times. J is TRBJ2-7 and V is TRBV6-5; D may be TRBD2 (6 bases). The ends were cut back, 6 bases at V and 6 bases at J, with 12 bases in the middle. This CDR3 is 12 amino acids long. Germline CDR1 MNHEY, CDR2 SVGAGI. CDR3 sequence (DNA): TGTGCCAGCAGCTCGGGACTCTTCGAGCAGTACTTC. As protein: CASSSGLFEQYF.

This clonotype occurred a few times. CDR3 bases: TGCGCCAGCAGCTCGGGCTCGGAGGTAGAGACCCAGTACTTC. It codes for CASSSGSEVETQYF. The V call is TRBV5-1, the J call TRBJ2-5; the D gene is possibly TRBD2 (5 bases). CDR1 SGHRS and CDR2 YFSETQ come from the germline V gene. The V gene lost 3 bases and the J gene lost 4 bases, with 13 bases spanning the gap. The CDR3 length is 14 residues.

V and J are TRBV3-1 and TRBJ1-1; unclear D gene. CDR3 length: 13 amino acids. The germline gives CDR1 LGHDT, CDR2 YNNKEL (reference sequence). Trimming cost V 1 base and J 0 bases, with 3 bases left between them. The CDR3 DNA reads TGTGCCAGCAGCCAAGTTTTGAACACTGAAGCTTTCTTT. It is translated as CASSQVLNTEAFF.

This clonotype was counted a few times. This chain uses TRBV9 with TRBJ1-6; tentatively, D is TRBD1 (6 bases). The germline V and J ends were trimmed by 0 bases and 7 bases, with 17 bases remaining between them. This CDR3 region has 17 residues. Germline CDR1 and CDR2: SGDLS and YYNGEE. CDR3 DNA: TGTGCCAGCAGCGTAGAAGCTATGGGACATCTCAATTCACCCCTCCACTTT. It specifies CASSVEAMGHLNSPLHF.

The chain employs TRBV7-2 and TRBJ2-7, with a possible D match to TRBD2 (6 bases). Trimming removed 2 bases at V and 2 bases at J, with 13 bases between. From germline, CDR1 is SGHTA and CDR2 FQGNSA. The CDR3 runs 15 residues. CDR3 loop: CASSLRRDSTYEQYF. CDR3 coding DNA: TGTGCCAGCAGCTTACGACGGGACTCCACCTACGAGCAGTACTTC.

Only a few counts were recorded for this clonotype. The chain uses TRBV12-3 or TRBV12-4 and TRBJ2-5; either TRBD1 or TRBD2 may fit D (5 bases each). The V end lost 6 bases, the J end lost 2 bases, and 13 bases lay between the germline ends. The CDR3 is 14 residues long. In DNA form, the CDR3 reads TGTGCCAGCAGGGATCGAGGGGTACAAGAGACCCAGTACTTC. Its translation: CASRDRGVQETQYF.

The chain recombines TRBV27 with TRBJ1-5, with D hard to call. The V gene's germline CDR1 is MNHEY and CDR2 SMNVEV (reference sequence). V was trimmed by 3 bases and J by 3 bases, leaving 9 bases between them. CDR3 length equals 14 residues. CDR3 sequence (DNA): TGTGCCAGCAGTTTCTCCCGGACCAATCAGCCCCAGCATTTT. Translation gives CASSFSRTNQPQHF.

In this sample, this clonotype turned up many times. The chain links TRBV10-3 to TRBJ1-2; 7 bases align to TRBD1. Looked up from germline, CDR1 is ENHRY and CDR2 is SYGVKD. The CDR3 extends over 13 amino acids. The V and J ends lost 3 bases and 8 bases, in that order; junction bases with no gene match: 6. CDR3 bases: TGTGCCATCAGTGACCAGGGGGTGAGGGGCTACACCTTC. This gives the protein CAISDQGVRGYTF.

V is TRBV3-1 and J is TRBJ2-7; 8 bases are a match to TRBD2. CDR3 size: 15 residues. V dropped 1 base and J dropped 5; count of bases not matched to a gene: 7. Germline V gene data show CDR1 as LGHDT and CDR2 as YNNKEL (reference sequence). The CDR3 sequence is CASSQAPGGVDEQYF. The CDR3 DNA is TGTGCCAGCAGCCAAGCCCCCGGGGGGGTGGACGAGCAGTACTTC.

This clonotype has only a few counts. The chain joins TRBV4-3 to TRBJ2-5; tentatively, D is TRBD2 (6 bases). The CDR3 has 13 amino acids. The V gene's germline CDR1 is LGHNA and CDR2 YSLEER. V dropped 3 bases and J dropped 4 bases, with 9 bases sitting between them. The CDR3 loop is CASSQLGGETQYF. The DNA for the CDR3 is TGCGCCAGCAGCCAGTTGGGGGGAGAGACCCAGTACTTC.